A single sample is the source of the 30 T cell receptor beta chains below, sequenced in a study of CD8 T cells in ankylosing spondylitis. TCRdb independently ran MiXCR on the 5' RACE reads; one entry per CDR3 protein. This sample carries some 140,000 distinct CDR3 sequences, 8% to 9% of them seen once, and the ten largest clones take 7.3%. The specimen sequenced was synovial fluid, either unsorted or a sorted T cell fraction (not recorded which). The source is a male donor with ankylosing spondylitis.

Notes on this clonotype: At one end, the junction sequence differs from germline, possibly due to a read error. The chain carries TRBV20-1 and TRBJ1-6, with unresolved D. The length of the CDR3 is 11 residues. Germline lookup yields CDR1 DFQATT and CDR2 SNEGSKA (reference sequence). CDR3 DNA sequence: TGCAGTGCTCAAAGCCCGGGCCTCTTAGCCTTT. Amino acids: CSAQSPGLLAF.

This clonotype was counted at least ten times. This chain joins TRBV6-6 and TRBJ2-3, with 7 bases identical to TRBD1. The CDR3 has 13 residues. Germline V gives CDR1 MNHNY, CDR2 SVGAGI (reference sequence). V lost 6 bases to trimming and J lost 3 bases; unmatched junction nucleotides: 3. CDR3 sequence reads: CASSMDRTDTQYF. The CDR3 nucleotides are TGTGCCAGCAGCATGGACAGGACAGATACGCAGTATTTT.

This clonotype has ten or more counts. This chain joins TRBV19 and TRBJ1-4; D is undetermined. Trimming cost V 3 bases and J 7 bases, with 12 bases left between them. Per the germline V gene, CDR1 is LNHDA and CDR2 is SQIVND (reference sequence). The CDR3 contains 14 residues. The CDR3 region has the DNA TGTGCCAGTAGTATTTGGAGTAAAGGTGAAAAACTGTTTTTT. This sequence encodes CASSIWSKGEKLFF.

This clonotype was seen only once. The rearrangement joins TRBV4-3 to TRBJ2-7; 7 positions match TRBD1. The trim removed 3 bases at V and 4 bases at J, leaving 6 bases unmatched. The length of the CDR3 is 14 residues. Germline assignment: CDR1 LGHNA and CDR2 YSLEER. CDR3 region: CASSQQPRGYEQYF. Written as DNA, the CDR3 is TGCGCCAGCAGCCAGCAGCCCAGGGGGTACGAGCAGTACTTC.

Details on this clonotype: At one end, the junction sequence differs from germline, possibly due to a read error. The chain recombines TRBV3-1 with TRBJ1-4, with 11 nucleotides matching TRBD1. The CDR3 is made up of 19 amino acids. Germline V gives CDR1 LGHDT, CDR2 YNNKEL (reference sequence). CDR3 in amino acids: CAISRLWDRGIEENEKLFF. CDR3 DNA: TGTGCCATCAGCCGCCTTTGGGACAGGGGGATTGAGGAGAATGAAAAACTGTTTTTT.

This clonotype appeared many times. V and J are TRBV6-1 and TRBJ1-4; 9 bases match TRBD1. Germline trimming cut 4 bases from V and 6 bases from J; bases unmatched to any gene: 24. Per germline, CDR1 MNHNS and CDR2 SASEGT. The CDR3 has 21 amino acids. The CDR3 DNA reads TGTGCCAGCAGTGCACAGCGGGGTCAGGGGACAGGGCCGGACCTCGATGAAAAACTGTTTTTT. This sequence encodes CASSAQRGQGTGPDLDEKLFF.

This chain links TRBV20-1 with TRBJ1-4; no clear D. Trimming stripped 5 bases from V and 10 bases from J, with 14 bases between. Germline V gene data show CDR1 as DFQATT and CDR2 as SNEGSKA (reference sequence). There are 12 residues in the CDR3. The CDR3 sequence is CSALIPGRKLFF. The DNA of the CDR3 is TGCAGTGCTCTTATTCCGGGCCGAAAACTGTTTTTT.

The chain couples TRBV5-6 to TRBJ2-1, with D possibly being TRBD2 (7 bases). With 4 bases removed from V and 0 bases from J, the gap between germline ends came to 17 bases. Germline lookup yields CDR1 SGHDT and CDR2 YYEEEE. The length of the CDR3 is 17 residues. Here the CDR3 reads CASSGWGRELSYNEQFF. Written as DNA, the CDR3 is TGTGCCAGCAGCGGATGGGGGCGGGAGCTCTCCTACAATGAGCAGTTCTTC.

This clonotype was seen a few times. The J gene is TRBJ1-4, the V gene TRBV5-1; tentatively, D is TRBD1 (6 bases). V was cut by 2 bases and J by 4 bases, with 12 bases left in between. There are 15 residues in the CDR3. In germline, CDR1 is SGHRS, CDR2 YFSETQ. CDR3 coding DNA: TGCGCCAGCAGCTTCACCGGGGGCAATAATGAAAAACTGTTTTTT. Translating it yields CASSFTGGNNEKLFF.

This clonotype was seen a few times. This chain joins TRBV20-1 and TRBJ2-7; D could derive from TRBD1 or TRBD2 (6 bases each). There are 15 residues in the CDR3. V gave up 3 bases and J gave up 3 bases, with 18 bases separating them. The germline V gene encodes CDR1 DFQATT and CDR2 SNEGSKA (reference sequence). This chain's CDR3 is CSASEGGGGYYEQYF. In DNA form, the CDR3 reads TGCAGTGCTAGCGAGGGCGGAGGGGGATACTACGAGCAGTACTTC.

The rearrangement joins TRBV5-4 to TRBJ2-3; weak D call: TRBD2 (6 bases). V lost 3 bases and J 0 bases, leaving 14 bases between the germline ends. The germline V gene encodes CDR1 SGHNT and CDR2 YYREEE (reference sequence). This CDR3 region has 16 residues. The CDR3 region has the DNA TGTGCCAGCAGCTCCCGCACTAGCCCGAGCACAGATACGCAGTATTTT. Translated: CASSSRTSPSTDTQYF.

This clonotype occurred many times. CDR3 sequence: CASSPPRTLPNSPLHF. The CDR3, as DNA: TGTGCCAGCAGCCCCCCTCGCACATTACCGAATTCACCCCTCCACTTT. This chain connects TRBV7-2 to TRBJ1-6; D unclear. This CDR3 region has 16 residues. The ends were cut back, 5 bases at V and 7 bases at J, with 18 bases in the middle. Germline loops: CDR1 SGHTA, CDR2 FQGNSA.

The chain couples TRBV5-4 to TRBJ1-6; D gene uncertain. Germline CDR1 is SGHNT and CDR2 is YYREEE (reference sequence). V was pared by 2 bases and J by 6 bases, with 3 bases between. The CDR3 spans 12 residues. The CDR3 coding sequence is TGTGCCAGCAGCTTTCGTAATTCACCCCTCCACTTT. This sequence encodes CASSFRNSPLHF.

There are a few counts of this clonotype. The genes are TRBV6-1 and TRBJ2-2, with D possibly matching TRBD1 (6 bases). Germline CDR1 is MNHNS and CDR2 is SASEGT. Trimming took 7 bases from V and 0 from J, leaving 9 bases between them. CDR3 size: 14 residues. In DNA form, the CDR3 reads TGTGCCAGCACCAGGGGAGCGAACACCGGGGAGCTGTTTTTT. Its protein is CASTRGANTGELFF.

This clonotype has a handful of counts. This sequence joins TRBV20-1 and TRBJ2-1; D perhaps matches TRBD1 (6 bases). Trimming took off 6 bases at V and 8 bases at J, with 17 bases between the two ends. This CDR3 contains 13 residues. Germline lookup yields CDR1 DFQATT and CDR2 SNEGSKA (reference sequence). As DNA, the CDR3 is TGCAGTGCCCAAATAGGGACACAAGATGAGCAGTTCTTC. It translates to CSAQIGTQDEQFF.

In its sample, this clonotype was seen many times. CDR3 residues: CASSLQGRETQYF. The DNA for the CDR3 is TGTGCCAGCAGCTTACAGGGGAGAGAGACCCAGTACTTC. This chain links TRBV12-3 or TRBV12-4 with TRBJ2-5; TRBD1 agrees at 7 bases. After removal of 6 bases from V and 4 bases from J, the junction contained 5 bases not matched to a gene. The CDR3 length is 13 residues.

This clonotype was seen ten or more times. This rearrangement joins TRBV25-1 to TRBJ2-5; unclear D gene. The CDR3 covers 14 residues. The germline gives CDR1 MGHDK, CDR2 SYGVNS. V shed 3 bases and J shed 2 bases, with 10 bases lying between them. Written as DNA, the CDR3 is TGTGCCAGCAGTGAGGGTTGGCCACAAGAGACCCAGTACTTC. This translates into CASSEGWPQETQYF.

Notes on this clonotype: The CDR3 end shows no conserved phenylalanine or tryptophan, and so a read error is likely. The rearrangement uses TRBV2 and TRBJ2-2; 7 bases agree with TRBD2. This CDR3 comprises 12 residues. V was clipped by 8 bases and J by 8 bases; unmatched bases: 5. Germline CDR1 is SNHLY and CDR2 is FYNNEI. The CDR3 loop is CASWEGVGELFL. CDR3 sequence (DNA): TGTGCCAGCTGGGAGGGCGTAGGGGAGCTGTTTCTT.

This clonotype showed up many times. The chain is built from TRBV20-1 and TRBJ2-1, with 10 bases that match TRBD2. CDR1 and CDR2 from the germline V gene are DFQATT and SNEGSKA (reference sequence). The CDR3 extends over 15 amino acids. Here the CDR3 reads CTQTGLAGVVNEQFF. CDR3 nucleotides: TGCACCCAAACGGGTCTAGCGGGGGTCGTCAATGAGCAGTTCTTC.

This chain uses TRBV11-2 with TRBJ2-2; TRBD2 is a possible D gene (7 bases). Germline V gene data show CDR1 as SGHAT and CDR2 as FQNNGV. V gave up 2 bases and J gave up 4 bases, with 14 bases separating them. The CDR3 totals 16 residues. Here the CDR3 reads CASSLRGAWGTGELFF. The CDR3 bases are TGTGCCAGCAGCTTACGGGGGGCCTGGGGCACCGGGGAGCTGTTTTTT.

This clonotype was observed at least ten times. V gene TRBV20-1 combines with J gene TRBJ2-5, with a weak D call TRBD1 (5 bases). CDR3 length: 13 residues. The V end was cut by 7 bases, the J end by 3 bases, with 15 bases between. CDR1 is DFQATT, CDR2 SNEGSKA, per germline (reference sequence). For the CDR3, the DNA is TGCAGTGTTCCAGGGCTAGGTGAAGAGACCCAGTACTTC. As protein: CSVPGLGEETQYF.

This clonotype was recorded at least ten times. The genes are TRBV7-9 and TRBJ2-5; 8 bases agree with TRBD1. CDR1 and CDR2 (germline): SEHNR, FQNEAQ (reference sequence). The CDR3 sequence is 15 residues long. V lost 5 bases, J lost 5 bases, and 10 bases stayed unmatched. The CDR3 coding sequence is TGTGCCAGCAGCGATCGTCCAGGGGGCTACGAGACCCAGTACTTC. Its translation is CASSDRPGGYETQYF.

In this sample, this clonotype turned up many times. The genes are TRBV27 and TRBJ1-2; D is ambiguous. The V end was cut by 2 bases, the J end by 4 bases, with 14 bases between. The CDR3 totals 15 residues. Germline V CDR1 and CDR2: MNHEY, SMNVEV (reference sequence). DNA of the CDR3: TGTGCCAGCAGTTTAGATGCCGTCGCCGTCTATGGCTACACCTTC. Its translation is CASSLDAVAVYGYTF.

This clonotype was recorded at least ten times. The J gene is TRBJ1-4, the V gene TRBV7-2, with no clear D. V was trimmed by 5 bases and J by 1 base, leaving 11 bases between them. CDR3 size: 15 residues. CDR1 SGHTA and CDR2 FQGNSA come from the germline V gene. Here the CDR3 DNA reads TGTGCCAGCAGCCAGCCGGAGGGAACTAATGAAAAACTGTTTTTT. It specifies CASSQPEGTNEKLFF.

The CDR3 nucleotides read TGTGCCAGCAGCTGGGGCGCAGGGCTTCCCGTCCAAGAGACCCAGTACTTC. It specifies CASSWGAGLPVQETQYF. The rearrangement uses TRBV5-5 and TRBJ2-5; D possibly corresponds to TRBD1 (5 bases). Per the germline V gene, CDR1 is SGHKS and CDR2 is YYEKEE (reference sequence). This CDR3 is 17 amino acids long. The V gene lost 3 bases and the J gene lost 1 base, with 19 bases spanning the gap.

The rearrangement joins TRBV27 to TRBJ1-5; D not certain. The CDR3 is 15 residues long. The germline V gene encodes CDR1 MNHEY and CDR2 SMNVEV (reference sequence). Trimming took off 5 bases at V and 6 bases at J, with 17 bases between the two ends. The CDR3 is CASSLRTDHVQPQHF. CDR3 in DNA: TGTGCCAGCAGTCTCCGGACCGATCATGTTCAGCCCCAGCATTTT.

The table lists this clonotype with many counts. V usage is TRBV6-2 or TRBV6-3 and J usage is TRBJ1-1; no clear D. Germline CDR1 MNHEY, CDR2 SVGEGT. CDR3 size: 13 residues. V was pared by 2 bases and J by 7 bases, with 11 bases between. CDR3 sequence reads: CASSYNPESEAFF. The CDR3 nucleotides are TGTGCCAGCAGTTACAATCCAGAGAGTGAAGCTTTCTTT.

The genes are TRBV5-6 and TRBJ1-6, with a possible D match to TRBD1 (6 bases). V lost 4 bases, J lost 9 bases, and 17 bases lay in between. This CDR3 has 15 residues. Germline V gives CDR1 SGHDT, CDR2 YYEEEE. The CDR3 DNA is TGTGCCAGCAGCCGACTCGGACAGCGAACTTCACCCCTCCACTTT. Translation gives CASSRLGQRTSPLHF.

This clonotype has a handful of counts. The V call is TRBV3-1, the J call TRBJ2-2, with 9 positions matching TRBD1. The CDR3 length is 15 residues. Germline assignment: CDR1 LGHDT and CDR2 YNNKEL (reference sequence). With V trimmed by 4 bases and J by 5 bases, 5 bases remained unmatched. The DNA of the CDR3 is TGTGCCAGCAGCCTACAGGGGGCACTTACCGGGGAGCTGTTTTTT. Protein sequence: CASSLQGALTGELFF.

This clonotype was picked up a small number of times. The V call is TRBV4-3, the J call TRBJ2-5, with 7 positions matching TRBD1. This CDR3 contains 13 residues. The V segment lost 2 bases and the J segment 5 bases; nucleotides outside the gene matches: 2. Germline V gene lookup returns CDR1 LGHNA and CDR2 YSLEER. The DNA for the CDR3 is TGCGCCAGCAGCCAACTACAGGGGGAGACCCAGTACTTC. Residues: CASSQLQGETQYF.